This is a list of T cell receptor beta chains from one sample in a study of blood T cell repertoires in COVID-19. Method: immunoSEQ multiplex PCR; TCRdb's copy keeps in-frame clones and lacks some. The table records tens of thousands of clones, approximately 82% of them present only once. The sequenced material came from peripheral blood. The receptors stem from a man in his sixties with acute or convalescent COVID-19. The conserved cysteine and the conserved F or W are not part of the CDR3 here.

v_call: TRBV4-1; j_call: TRBJ1-5; cdr3_aa: ASSQGGLINQPQH
v_call: TRBV9; j_call: TRBJ1-2; cdr3_aa: ASSATTGTGYYGYT
v_call: TRBV19; j_call: TRBJ1-5; cdr3_aa: ASSIDGGTGGDQPQH
v_call: TRBV30; j_call: TRBJ2-7; cdr3_aa: AWSRAGAEREQY
v_call: TRBV12-5; j_call: TRBJ2-7; cdr3_aa: ASGLVDSRRDEQY
v_call: TRBV6-5; j_call: TRBJ2-2; cdr3_aa: ASSQALQGLELF
v_call: TRBV12-3/TRBV12-4; j_call: TRBJ1-3; cdr3_aa: ASSKQIGDTIY
v_call: TRBV2; j_call: TRBJ1-3; cdr3_aa: ASSEVRSVGNTIY
v_call: TRBV6-6; j_call: TRBJ1-2; cdr3_aa: ASSYSAGAYGYT
v_call: TRBV7-9; j_call: TRBJ1-1; cdr3_aa: ATFRDRENTEAF
v_call: TRBV7-9; j_call: TRBJ2-1; cdr3_aa: ASSFHGGNEQF
v_call: TRBV4-2; j_call: TRBJ2-3; cdr3_aa: ASSPGLSTDTQY
v_call: TRBV10-2; j_call: TRBJ1-1; cdr3_aa: ASSGRNTEAF
v_call: TRBV2; j_call: TRBJ1-3; cdr3_aa: ASLGRGEDTIY
v_call: TRBV7-9; j_call: TRBJ1-1; cdr3_aa: ASSPGGVSPSEAF